The 10 T cell receptor beta chains listed next were all sequenced from one sample in a study of blood T cell repertoires in COVID-19. Produced via immunoSEQ multiplex PCR; TCRdb's table is partial and in-frame only. The data hold 180,000 or so clones, with just under 80% observed a single time. Material: peripheral blood. The receptor set was obtained from a woman older than 75 with active or convalescent COVID-19.

This rearrangement joins TRBV20-1 to TRBJ1-2, with TRBD1 matching 7 bases. Losses at the gene ends were 3 bases for V and 7 bases for J; bases not matched to a gene: 14. CDR3 length equals 15 residues. Germline assignment: CDR1 DFQATT and CDR2 SNEGSKA (reference sequence). The CDR3 sequence: CSASPADRVTVGYTF. The CDR3 region has the DNA TGCAGTGCTAGTCCGGCAGACAGGGTAACAGTTGGCTACACCTTC.

V gene TRBV11-2 combines with J gene TRBJ1-5, with a weak D call TRBD1 (5 bases). V shed 5 bases and J shed 2 bases, with 13 bases lying between them. Germline V gene sequence: CDR1 SGHAT, CDR2 FQNNGV. The CDR3 loop spans 15 amino acids. CDR3 nucleotide sequence: TGTGCCAGCAGCCTCCGGGGGATGGGCAATCAGCCCCAGCATTTT. It encodes CASSLRGMGNQPQHF.

The chain joins TRBV10-3 to TRBJ1-2; no clear D. This CDR3 has 13 residues. Germline V gene data show CDR1 as ENHRY and CDR2 as SYGVKD. With 10 bases removed from V and 10 bases from J, the gap between germline ends came to 22 bases. The CDR3 loop reads CATAEGPLRVYTF. CDR3 nucleotide sequence: TGTGCCACCGCCGAGGGCCCCCTTAGGGTCTACACCTTC.

This clone was seen a few times. The sample has other DNA sequences that encode this CDR3 too. The chain carries TRBV3-1 (or the pseudogene TRBV3-2) and TRBJ1-5; TRBD1 matches 9 bases. This CDR3 has 15 amino acids. The ends lost 1 base at V and 2 bases at J; junction bases unmatched: 0. The germline gives CDR1 LGHDT, CDR2 YNNKEL (reference sequence). CDR3 in amino acids: CASSQGTGGNQPQHF. The DNA for the CDR3 is TGTGCCAGCAGCCAAGGGACAGGGGGCAATCAGCCCCAGCATTTT.

This sequence joins TRBV29-1 and TRBJ2-7; weak D call: TRBD2 (6 bases). Trimming left V 6 bases short and J 5 bases short, with 20 bases between. The CDR3 has 14 amino acids. CDR1 is SQVTM, CDR2 ANQGSEA, per germline. CDR3 sequence reads: CSVLGGIRENEQYF. The CDR3 DNA sequence: TGCAGCGTCCTGGGAGGCATTAGGGAGAACGAGCAGTACTTC.

This chain connects TRBV5-4 to TRBJ2-2; TRBD2 matches at 7 bases. J lost 6 bases, V lost 0 bases, and 5 bases had no gene match. The CDR3 loop spans 15 amino acids. CDR1 and CDR2 (germline): SGHNT, YYREEE (reference sequence). The CDR3 DNA sequence: TGTGCCAGCAGCTTGGTTGCGACTAGCTCCGGGGAGCTGTTTTTT. Its translation is CASSLVATSSGELFF.

The rearrangement joins TRBV7-2 to TRBJ1-2, with 9 bases identical to TRBD1. The CDR3 is made up of 16 amino acids. The V gene end was trimmed by 5 bases and the J gene end by 5 bases; junction bases not matched to a gene: 12. The germline V gene has CDR1 SGHTA and CDR2 FQGNSA. The DNA for the CDR3 is TGTGCCAGCAGCCTCACTGTGGGGACAGGGTCATATGGCTACACCTTC. Translation: CASSLTVGTGSYGYTF. Supplemented by reference TRBV7-2 and TRBJ1-2, the full variable domain reads GAGVSQSPSNKVTEKGKDVELRCDPISGHTALYWYRQSLGQGLEFLIYFQGNSAPDKSGLPSDRFSAERTGGSVSTLTIQRTQQEDSAVYLCASSLTVGTGSYGYTFGSGTRLTVV.

The chain couples TRBV7-2 to TRBJ1-2; D may be TRBD1 (6 bases). The V gene lost 1 base and the J gene lost 8 bases, with 11 bases spanning the gap. Germline CDR1 is SGHTA and CDR2 is FQGNSA. This CDR3 is built from 13 residues. Written as DNA, the CDR3 is TGTGCCAGCAGCTTAGGACACAGGGTCGGCTACACCTTC. The encoded protein is CASSLGHRVGYTF.

The chain uses TRBV3-1 (or the pseudogene TRBV3-2) and TRBJ1-1, with D perhaps matching TRBD1 (6 bases). The germline V gene has CDR1 LGHDT and CDR2 YNNKEL (reference sequence). V was cut by 5 bases and J by 5 bases, with 18 bases left in between. The CDR3 spans 15 residues. The CDR3 DNA is TGTGCCAGCAGCTCCCTACAGGGAGGGTGGACTGAAGCTTTCTTT. It specifies CASSSLQGGWTEAFF.

The chain links TRBV9 to TRBJ1-3, with D maybe TRBD1 (5 bases). The CDR3 consists of 17 residues. Trimming took 4 bases from V and 4 from J, leaving 21 bases between them. CDR1 SGDLS and CDR2 YYNGEE come from the germline V gene. CDR3 DNA: TGTGCCAGCAGCCCCAGCGGGAGGGGCGCTTTAGGAAACACCATATATTTT. Encoded protein: CASSPSGRGALGNTIYF.